This T cell receptor beta chain appears in the sequencing data of a study of post-analysis software for immune sequencing data. About the study: Clinical courses comprised relapsing-remitting, secondary progressive and progressive-relapsing multiple sclerosis. Study observations and caveats: Multiple sclerosis patients showed significantly lower normalized Chao1 diversity than controls did. The study found TRBV5-6, TRBV5-1 and TRBV20-1 among five TRBV segments more frequent in patients than controls. Batch-mates among the samples co-clustered strongly by F measure.

The authors incorporated unique molecular identifiers into the TCR beta cDNA libraries. MiXCR was run by TCRdb on the PCR reads, yielding one entry per CDR3 protein. The sample lists about 540,000 distinct CDR3 sequences; under 40% were seen once. After removal of 0 bases from V and 6 bases from J, the junction contained 9 bases not matched to a gene. This CDR3 comprises 17 residues. Germline assignment: CDR1 SEHNR and CDR2 FQNEAQ (reference sequence). In the case of this clonotype: Its antigen is not known.

This chain connects TRBV7-9 to TRBJ2-3; TRBD2 matches 10 bases. The sequence came from a girl aged 2-17 years with multiple sclerosis. The sequenced sample was blood. The CDR3 nucleotides are TGTGCCAGCAGCTTAGCGACTAGCGGGTGGGATGAGGATACGCAGTATTTT. Its translation is CASSLATSGWDEDTQYF.